This TCR beta chain appears in the sequencing data of a study of blood T cell repertoires in COVID-19. Study-level information: Both acute and convalescent COVID-19 samples were obtained from the United States, Italy and Spain. Sources were T cells, B-cell-depleted T cells, or PBMCs; the material itself was cDNA or gDNA.

This CDR3 contains 16 residues. V was shortened by 1 base and J by 4 bases, with 16 bases between the two germline ends. Germline CDR1 and CDR2: MGHRA and YSYEKL. Authors' data handling: The authors estimated nucleated cell counts from reference gene primer amplification. Using immunoSEQ multiplex PCR, the repertoire was profiled, and TCRdb retains in-frame clones only, with some absent. The V and J calls and the clone size are those of that table, but D and trimming were determined from the DNA. The table includes 25,000 to 30,000 clones, 76% detected once. The chain couples TRBV4-1 to TRBJ1-1, with TRBD1 as a possible D gene (6 bases). This receptor was taken from a man aged 65 to 85 with acute or convalescent COVID-19. Sequenced sample: peripheral blood. CDR3 sequence reads: CASSQGEVGAFTEAFF. For the CDR3, the DNA is TGCGCCAGCAGCCAAGGTGAGGTGGGGGCTTTCACTGAAGCTTTCTTT.